The rows below give T cell receptor beta chains drawn from one sample of a study of CD8 T cells in Susac syndrome. TCRdb fed the immunoSEQ multiplex PCR reads into MiXCR, producing one record per CDR3 protein. Of tens of thousands of distinct CDR3 sequences listed, around nine tenths are singletons. Sequenced material: CD8+ T cells from PBMCs. These receptors all come from a human donor with multiple sclerosis. Each CDR3 is given with its conserved first and last residue. The D gene is left open where the match is weak. The size entry is marked missing in some rows and otherwise reads once, few, many or a size class.

CDR3 protein: CASSSSGGPYEQYF
CDR3 DNA: TGTGCCAGTAGTTCTAGCGGGGGGCCCTACGAGCAGTACTTC
J gene: TRBJ2-7
V gene: TRBV19
D gene: TRBD2
clone size: -

CDR3 protein: CASGGSNQPQHF
CDR3 DNA: TGTGCCAGCGGGGGTAGCAATCAGCCCCAGCATTTT
J gene: TRBJ1-5
V gene: TRBV2
D gene: -
clone size: -

CDR3 protein: CASSLAISTDTQYF
CDR3 DNA: TGTGCCAGCAGTTTAGCGATCAGCACAGATACGCAGTATTTT
J gene: TRBJ2-3
V gene: TRBV27
D gene: -
clone size: -

CDR3 protein: CASSYGTLRTGSNQPQHF
CDR3 DNA: TGTGCCAGCAGTTACGGGACTCTACGAACCGGGAGCAATCAGCCCCAGCATTTT
J gene: TRBJ1-5
V gene: TRBV6-5
D gene: -
clone size: few

CDR3 protein: CASSLAVVGRILGVDTQYF
CDR3 DNA: TGTGCCAGCAGCTTAGCGGTGGTGGGACGGATCCTTGGGGTGGATACGCAGTATTTT
J gene: TRBJ2-3
V gene: TRBV7-6
D gene: -
clone size: once

CDR3 protein: CATSDPSANYGYTF
CDR3 DNA: TGTGCCACCAGTGACCCCAGTGCTAACTATGGCTACACCTTC
J gene: TRBJ1-2
V gene: TRBV24-1
D gene: -
clone size: once

CDR3 protein: CASSQRGEETQYF
CDR3 DNA: TGTGCCAGCAGCCAAAGGGGGGAAGAGACCCAGTACTTC
J gene: TRBJ2-5
V gene: TRBV3-1
D gene: -
clone size: -

CDR3 protein: CATSREGSTNEKLFF
CDR3 DNA: TGTGCCACCAGCAGAGAAGGCTCAACTAATGAAAAACTGTTTTTT
J gene: TRBJ1-4
V gene: TRBV15
D gene: -
clone size: once

CDR3 protein: CASRQQGGDEKLFF
CDR3 DNA: TGTGCCAGCAGACAACAGGGAGGGGATGAAAAACTGTTTTTT
J gene: TRBJ1-4
V gene: TRBV12-3/TRBV12-4
D gene: -
clone size: -

CDR3 protein: CASRNRPGGAGELFF
CDR3 DNA: TGTGCCAGCAGAAACAGACCGGGAGGGGCCGGGGAGCTGTTTTTT
J gene: TRBJ2-2
V gene: TRBV7-8
D gene: TRBD2
clone size: once

CDR3 protein: CSAGTHVRTEAFF
CDR3 DNA: TGCAGTGCTGGAACACATGTTCGCACTGAAGCTTTCTTT
J gene: TRBJ1-1
V gene: TRBV20-1
D gene: -
clone size: -

CDR3 protein: CASSQGFGGGEETQYF
CDR3 DNA: TGCGCCAGCAGCCAAGGCTTCGGAGGGGGGGAAGAGACCCAGTACTTC
J gene: TRBJ2-5
V gene: TRBV4-1
D gene: -
clone size: once

CDR3 protein: CASGASENNEQFF
CDR3 DNA: TGTGCCAGCGGGGCTAGCGAAAACAATGAGCAGTTCTTC
J gene: TRBJ2-1
V gene: TRBV3-1
D gene: -
clone size: -

CDR3 protein: CSASRTGGSYEQYF
CDR3 DNA: TGCAGTGCTAGTAGGACAGGGGGCTCCTACGAGCAGTACTTC
J gene: TRBJ2-7
V gene: TRBV20-1
D gene: TRBD1
clone size: once

CDR3 protein: CASSTLTGGKRETQYF
CDR3 DNA: TGTGCCAGCAGCACCTTGACAGGGGGTAAGCGAGAGACCCAGTACTTC
J gene: TRBJ2-5
V gene: TRBV5-6
D gene: TRBD1
clone size: -

CDR3 protein: CASSYGPEAFF
CDR3 DNA: TGTGCCAGCAGTTACGGCCCTGAAGCTTTCTTT
J gene: TRBJ1-1
V gene: TRBV7-2
D gene: -
clone size: -